This T cell receptor beta chain derives from a study of cytomegalovirus exposure and HLA in healthy donors. Germline V gene sequence: CDR1 WNHNN, CDR2 SYGVQD (reference sequence). This CDR3 contains 16 residues. J was trimmed by 2 bases and V by 5 bases; bases with no gene match: 5. In the case of this clone: Its antigen remains unknown.

Sequenced by immunoSEQ multiplex PCR; TCRdb stores in-frame clones only, minus some. The table has 200,000 to 250,000 clones, just over 90% seen once; the top ten hold about 1%. Study-level findings and limits: Reportedly, cytomegalovirus status was diagnosed with high sensitivity and specificity. The study listed around 150 cytomegalovirus-associated TCR beta chains. TCR clusters originating in the first cohort tended to co-occur in the approximately 120 validation repertoires, according to a later analysis.

The donors were part of the roughly 120-subject validation cohort, which stood apart from the roughly 680-subject first cohort. The chain links TRBV10-1 to TRBJ2-2; 10 nucleotides line up with TRBD2. This receptor was obtained from a young woman in good health and CMV-seronegative. Specimen: PBMCs. CDR3 protein: CASSKREGLNTGELFF. The CDR3 nucleotides read TGCGCCAGCAGTAAGCGGGAGGGCCTCAACACCGGGGAGCTGTTTTTT.